This T cell receptor beta chain was recovered during a study of regulatory T cells in long-lasting Graves disease. Overall study: Persistence in Graves' disease required over 5 years of antithyroid drugs plus positive TSH receptor antibodies. The study, taken as a whole, reports: Analyses excluded thyroid tissue, covering peripheral blood alone. Persistent disease showed a preference for TRBV28, TRBJ1-2 and TRBJ2-5. Relative to newly diagnosed Graves' patients, persistent ones had lower TCR diversity.

Remarks on this clonotype: Its antigen remains unidentified.

The time point was: persistent/refractory GD, antithyroid drugs over 5 years with positive TRAb. The TCR library was made from RNA extracted from PBMCs. Construction of TCR beta libraries relied on iRepertoire HTBI primers and on Arm-PCR targeting CDR3 regions. TCRdb re-called the multiplex PCR reads with MiXCR, one entry per CDR3 protein. The data contain about 660,000 distinct CDR3 sequences, 25% to 35% of them seen just once; the ten biggest clones take up around 42%. Trimming cost V 4 bases and J 2 bases, with 12 bases left between them. Germline CDR1 and CDR2: SGHDN and FVKESK. The CDR3 contains 14 residues.

The chain combines TRBV14 with TRBJ2-7; unclear D gene. Material: peripheral blood mononuclear cells (PBMCs), obtained when the disease was refractory, from a patient treated with antithyroid drugs. This clonotype was sampled from a female donor with Graves disease. The CDR3 loop reads CASSPQAGPYEQYF. The CDR3 DNA is TGTGCCAGCAGCCCCCAGGCAGGTCCCTACGAGCAGTACTTC.